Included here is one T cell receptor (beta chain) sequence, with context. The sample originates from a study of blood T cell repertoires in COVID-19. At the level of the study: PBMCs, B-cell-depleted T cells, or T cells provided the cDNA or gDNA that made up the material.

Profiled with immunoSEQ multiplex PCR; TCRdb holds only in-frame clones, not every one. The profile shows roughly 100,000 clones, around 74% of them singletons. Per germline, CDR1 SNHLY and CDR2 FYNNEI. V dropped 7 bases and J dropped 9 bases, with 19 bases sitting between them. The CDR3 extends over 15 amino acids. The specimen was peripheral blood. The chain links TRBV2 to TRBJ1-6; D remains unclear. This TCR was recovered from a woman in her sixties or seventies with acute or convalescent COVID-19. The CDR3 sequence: CASIASTPWGSPLHF. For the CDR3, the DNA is TGTGCCAGCATAGCGTCTACTCCTTGGGGTTCACCCCTCCACTTT.